Below are 26 T cell receptor beta chains sequenced from a single sample in a study of T cell changes during pregnancy in multiple sclerosis. Data came from immunoSEQ multiplex PCR; TCRdb stores just in-frame clones and leaves some out. The sample holds about 38,000 clones, 70% to 90% seen once. The material sequenced was CD4+ T cells from peripheral blood mononuclear cells, taken before pregnancy. Receptors originate from a female donor with multiple sclerosis, enrolled in a pregnancy study.

The V gene is TRBV7-2, the J gene TRBJ1-2; a possible D gene is TRBD1 (6 bases). Trimming shortened V by 2 bases and J by 10 bases, and 17 bases separated the two germline ends. CDR3 size: 14 residues. Germline CDR1 and CDR2: SGHTA and FQGNSA. DNA of the CDR3: TGTGCCAGCAGCTTACAGGGCACAGGGTCTTTCTACACCTTC. Protein: CASSLQGTGSFYTF.

The chain combines TRBV10-3 with TRBJ2-7, with 9 nucleotides matching TRBD2. The CDR3 is 15 amino acids. Germline V gives CDR1 ENHRY, CDR2 SYGVKD. V dropped 2 bases and J dropped 1; count of bases not matched to a gene: 3. CDR3 region: CAISEPGLASYEQYF. CDR3 nucleotides: TGTGCCATCAGTGAGCCGGGACTAGCATCCTACGAGCAGTACTTC.

V gene TRBV9 combines with J gene TRBJ1-6; 7 positions agree with TRBD1. The V and J ends lost 5 bases and 7 bases, in that order; junction bases with no gene match: 6. CDR3 length: 14 residues. Germline lookup yields CDR1 SGDLS and CDR2 YYNGEE. The CDR3 region has the DNA TGTGCCAGCAGTGACAGGGCGCGGAATTCACCCCTCCACTTT. It codes for CASSDRARNSPLHF.

This clone was detected only once. The CDR3 DNA is TGTGCCAGCAGCGTAGCTCCACAGGGGGCGATGAACACTGAAGCTTTCTTT. As protein: CASSVAPQGAMNTEAFF. The rearrangement links TRBV9 to TRBJ1-1; 9 bases are shared with TRBD1. Germline V gene lookup returns CDR1 SGDLS and CDR2 YYNGEE. This CDR3 region has 17 residues. The V and J ends lost 0 bases and 0 bases, in that order; junction bases with no gene match: 6.

The CDR3 protein is CAISLGGGETEAFF. For the CDR3, the DNA is TGTGCCATCAGCCTCGGAGGGGGGGAAACTGAAGCTTTCTTT. The chain has TRBV10-3 and TRBJ1-1; D may be TRBD1 (6 bases). The CDR3 loop spans 14 amino acids. V lost 6 bases and J 5 bases, leaving 16 bases between the germline ends. Germline-derived CDR1 and CDR2 are ENHRY and SYGVKD.

This clone was detected only once. The V call is TRBV7-8, the J call TRBJ1-1; TRBD1 agrees at 8 bases. V gave up 1 base and J gave up 0 bases; unmatched junction bases: 22. This CDR3 comprises 22 residues. Per the germline V gene, CDR1 is SGHVS and CDR2 is FQNEAQ. The CDR3 DNA follows: TGTGCCAGCAGCTTAGTTAATGTTTGGACAGGGTTCGTCGGGACCATGAACACTGAAGCTTTCTTT. The encoded protein is CASSLVNVWTGFVGTMNTEAFF.

The chain links TRBV11-3 to TRBJ2-5; D ambiguous. The germline gives CDR1 SGHNT, CDR2 YENEEA. Deletions cut 5 bases from V and 2 bases from J, with 15 bases between. The CDR3 is made up of 15 amino acids. The CDR3 DNA follows: TGTGCCAGCAGCCCGGGTCGCCTTAAACAAGAGACCCAGTACTTC. It encodes CASSPGRLKQETQYF.

V gene TRBV11-2 combines with J gene TRBJ1-2, with TRBD1 identical over 8 bases. V trimming: 5 bases; J trimming: 7 bases; junction bases outside the gene matches: 12. This CDR3 is built from 15 residues. Looked up from germline, CDR1 is SGHAT and CDR2 is FQNNGV. The CDR3 region is CASSQARRGPSGYTF. DNA for the CDR3: TGTGCCAGCAGCCAGGCCCGCAGGGGGCCGAGTGGCTACACCTTC.

The chain joins TRBV19 to TRBJ1-1; a possible D gene is TRBD1 (6 bases). V was pared by 3 bases and J by 1 base, with 9 bases between. The CDR3 has 14 residues. CDR1 is LNHDA and CDR2 is SQIVND in the germline V gene (reference sequence). The CDR3 protein is CASSISGANTEAFF. In nucleotides, the CDR3 is TGTGCCAGTAGTATCTCAGGGGCGAACACTGAAGCTTTCTTT.

The V gene is TRBV5-1, the J gene TRBJ2-1; D may be TRBD1 (5 bases). V lost 0 bases, J lost 5 bases, and 9 bases lay in between. The CDR3 covers 14 residues. Germline V gives CDR1 SGHRS, CDR2 YFSETQ. The chain's CDR3 is CASSLASRDNEQFF. DNA for the CDR3: TGCGCCAGCAGCTTGGCGAGCAGGGACAATGAGCAGTTCTTC.

As concerns this clone: A read error may produce the germline difference seen at one junction end. This chain links TRBV18 with TRBJ1-4; D is unresolved. The CDR3 extends over 15 amino acids. Germline CDR1 reads KGHSH; CDR2 reads LQKENI. The CDR3 region is CASSPRRTGGGPIQF. The CDR3 DNA reads as TGTGCCAGCTCACCACGCAGGACCGGCGGAGGGCCTATCCAATTT.

This clone was observed once. The chain links TRBV19 to TRBJ1-3; D remains unclear. CDR3 length equals 14 residues. V dropped 7 bases and J dropped 0 bases, with 10 bases sitting between them. CDR1 LNHDA and CDR2 SQIVND come from the germline V gene (reference sequence). CDR3 sequence: CASTSPGSGNTIYF. As DNA, the CDR3 is TGTGCCAGTACCTCCCCGGGCTCTGGAAACACCATATATTTT.

The rearrangement joins TRBV23-1 to TRBJ2-2; D unresolved. TRBV23-1 is assigned to the ORF class and has an uncertain function. The CDR3 runs 12 residues. V was clipped by 4 bases and J by 13 bases, with 13 bases between them. The CDR3 region is CASSLPARRLFF. CDR3 sequence (DNA): TGCGCCAGCAGTCTACCGGCACGGAGGCTGTTTTTT.

In nucleotides, the CDR3 is TGCGCCAGCAGCCAATCAGGGGAACACACAGATACGCAGTATTTT. Its translation: CASSQSGEHTDTQYF. The genes are TRBV4-1 and TRBJ2-3; D is possibly TRBD1 (6 bases). With 2 bases removed from V and 2 bases from J, the gap between germline ends came to 11 bases. The CDR3 covers 15 residues. CDR1 is MGHRA and CDR2 is YSYEKL in the germline V gene.

The CDR3 protein is CASSIVLRQGRNVLTF. CDR3 DNA: TGTGCCAGTAGTATAGTCCTCCGACAGGGAAGAAACGTCCTGACTTTC. The chain combines TRBV19 with TRBJ2-6, with 7 bases aligning to TRBD1. The V and J ends lost 1 base and 10 bases, in that order; junction bases with no gene match: 10. The CDR3 is 16 residues long. The V gene's germline CDR1 is LNHDA and CDR2 SQIVND (reference sequence).

V gene TRBV7-9 combines with J gene TRBJ1-1; D might be TRBD1 (6 bases). The CDR3 covers 14 residues. Trimming took 3 bases from V and 5 from J, leaving 13 bases between them. Germline assignment: CDR1 SEHNR and CDR2 FQNEAQ (reference sequence). CDR3 amino acids: CASSLMGAETEAFF. The CDR3 DNA is TGTGCCAGCAGCTTGATGGGGGCTGAGACTGAAGCTTTCTTT. Filled out from reference TRBV7-9 and TRBJ1-1, the complete variable domain reads DTGVSQNPRHKITKRGQNVTFRCDPISEHNRLYWYRQTLGQGPEFLTYFQNEAQLEKSRLLSDRFSAERPKGSFSTLEIQRTEQGDSAMYLCASSLMGAETEAFFGQGTRLTVV.

V usage is TRBV10-3 and J usage is TRBJ2-3; 8 bases align to TRBD1. Per the germline V gene, CDR1 is ENHRY and CDR2 is SYGVKD. This CDR3 has 17 residues. V lost 2 bases and J lost 1; bases outside the gene matches: 8. CDR3 residues: CAISETTPGQGTDTQYF. CDR3 DNA: TGTGCCATCAGTGAGACAACACCGGGACAGGGCACAGATACGCAGTATTTT.

The chain joins TRBV4-1 to TRBJ2-3; 7 bases match TRBD1. Germline CDR1 reads MGHRA; CDR2 reads YSYEKL. With V trimmed by 5 bases and J by 3 bases, 2 bases remained unmatched. The CDR3 has 13 amino acids. The CDR3 loop reads CASSTTGTDTQYF. CDR3 nucleotides: TGCGCCAGCAGCACGACAGGGACAGATACGCAGTATTTT.

The V and J genes are TRBV29-1 and TRBJ1-3, with 10 nucleotides matching TRBD1. The V and J ends lost 6 bases and 7 bases, in that order; junction bases with no gene match: 12. This CDR3 contains 15 residues. Germline assignment: CDR1 SQVTM and CDR2 ANQGSEA. DNA for the CDR3: TGCAGCGTCCGGAACGGACAGGGGGGAGTTAACACCATATATTTT. Translated, it gives CSVRNGQGGVNTIYF.

This rearrangement joins TRBV6-6 to TRBJ1-3; unclear D gene. Trimming took 6 bases from V and 1 from J, leaving 13 bases between them. Germline assignment: CDR1 MNHNY and CDR2 SVGAGI (reference sequence). This CDR3 comprises 15 residues. Here the CDR3 reads CASSPNIESGNTIYF. CDR3 coding DNA: TGTGCCAGCAGCCCCAACATTGAATCTGGAAACACCATATATTTT.

This sequence joins TRBV4-1 and TRBJ2-3; possible D gene TRBD2, 5 bases. This CDR3 region has 12 residues. Germline loops: CDR1 MGHRA, CDR2 YSYEKL. Trimming took 1 base from V and 6 from J, leaving 5 bases between them. The CDR3 protein is CASSQGGDTQYF. The CDR3 nucleotides are TGCGCCAGCAGCCAAGGCGGGGATACGCAGTATTTT.

This chain links TRBV19 with TRBJ1-5; TRBD1 aligns across 7 bases. The CDR3 sequence is 15 residues long. In germline, CDR1 is LNHDA, CDR2 SQIVND (reference sequence). The J segment lost 4 bases and the V segment lost 3 bases, leaving 6 bases of the junction unmatched. CDR3 sequence reads: CASSISGQLNQPQHF. In DNA form, the CDR3 reads TGTGCCAGTAGTATCTCGGGACAGTTAAATCAGCCCCAGCATTTT.

This chain links TRBV5-4 with TRBJ2-5, with 8 bases matching TRBD2. CDR1 and CDR2 from the germline V gene are SGHNT and YYREEE (reference sequence). V trimming: 3 bases; J trimming: 5 bases; junction bases outside the gene matches: 6. The CDR3 loop spans 14 amino acids. In nucleotides, the CDR3 is TGTGCCAGCAGCTCGGGGGGGCTTAGGGAGACCCAGTACTTC. As protein: CASSSGGLRETQYF.

This clone was counted a few times. The chain combines TRBV4-1 with TRBJ1-3; D perhaps matches TRBD1 (6 bases). V was clipped by 0 bases and J by 4 bases, with 10 bases between them. This CDR3 has 15 residues. The germline V gene encodes CDR1 MGHRA and CDR2 YSYEKL. The CDR3 loop is CASSQEGHPGNTIYF. The DNA of the CDR3 is TGCGCCAGCAGCCAAGAGGGACACCCCGGAAACACCATATATTTT.

This chain uses TRBV6-4 with TRBJ2-3; TRBD2 agrees at 8 bases. The germline gives CDR1 MRHNA, CDR2 SNTAGT. There are 16 residues in the CDR3. Trimming took 5 bases from V and 1 from J; bases not matched to a gene: 8. CDR3 coding DNA: TGTGCCAGCAGTCCTTGGGCGGGGGGCCGCACAGATACGCAGTATTTT. Translating gives CASSPWAGGRTDTQYF.

This chain connects TRBV4-1 to TRBJ1-1; D might be TRBD1 (5 bases). The CDR3 is 15 amino acids. CDR1 MGHRA and CDR2 YSYEKL come from the germline V gene. Trimming took off 0 bases at V and 11 bases at J, with 19 bases between the two ends. The CDR3 DNA is TGCGCCAGCAGCCAAGATCGAGGGGAGGGGCGGACGGCTTTCTTT. This translates into CASSQDRGEGRTAFF.